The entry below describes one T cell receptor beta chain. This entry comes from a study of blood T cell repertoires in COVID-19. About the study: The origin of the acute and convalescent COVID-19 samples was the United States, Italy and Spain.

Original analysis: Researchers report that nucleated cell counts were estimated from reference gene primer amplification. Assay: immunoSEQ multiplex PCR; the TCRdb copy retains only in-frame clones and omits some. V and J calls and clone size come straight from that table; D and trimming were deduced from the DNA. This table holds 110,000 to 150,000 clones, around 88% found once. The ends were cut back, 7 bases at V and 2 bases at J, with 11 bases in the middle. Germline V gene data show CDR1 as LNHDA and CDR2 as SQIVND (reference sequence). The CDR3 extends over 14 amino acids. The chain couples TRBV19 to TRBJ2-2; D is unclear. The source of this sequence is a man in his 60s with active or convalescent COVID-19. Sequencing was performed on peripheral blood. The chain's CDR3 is CASTAPGNTGELFF. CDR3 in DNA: TGTGCCAGTACCGCCCCGGGTAACACCGGGGAGCTGTTTTTT.